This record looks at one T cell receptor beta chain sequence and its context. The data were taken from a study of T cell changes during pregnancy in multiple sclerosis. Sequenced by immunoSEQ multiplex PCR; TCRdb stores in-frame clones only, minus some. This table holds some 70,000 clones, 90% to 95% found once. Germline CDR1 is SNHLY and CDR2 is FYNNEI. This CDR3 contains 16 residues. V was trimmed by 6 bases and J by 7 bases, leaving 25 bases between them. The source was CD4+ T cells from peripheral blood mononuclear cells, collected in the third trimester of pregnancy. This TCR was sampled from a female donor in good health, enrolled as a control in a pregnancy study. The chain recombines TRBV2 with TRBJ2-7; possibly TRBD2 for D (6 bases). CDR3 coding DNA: TGTGCCAGCAGGGCCACCGGGACTGGCGGACCTAGGGAGCAGTACTTC. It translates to CASRATGTGGPREQYF.